This T cell receptor (beta chain) appears in the sequencing data of a study of Tregs in tolerant kidney transplant recipients. With respect to this clone: Antigen: not known.

In germline, CDR1 is LNHDA, CDR2 SQIVND (reference sequence). V was clipped by 6 bases and J by 7 bases; unmatched bases: 8. CDR3 size: 14 residues. Study outcomes and limitations: Antigen-driven expansion was suggested because donor-specific Tregs expanded more than all Tregs in tolerant patients.

Recipients received nonmyeloablative bone marrow transplants from related graft donors, with transient mixed chimerism. Unstimulated regulatory T cells (CD4+CD25+CD127-), CD4+CD25- non-regulatory cells, CD4 and CD8 cells were FACS-sorted from thawed PBMCs. Profiled with immunoSEQ multiplex PCR; TCRdb holds only in-frame clones, not every one. In the table there are tens of thousands of clones, 90% to 95% of which are singletons. This chain links TRBV19 with TRBJ1-2; 10 positions agree with TRBD1. This specimen consisted of CD4+ T cells from blood (PBMCs), obtained 12 months after the transplant. This clonotype was sampled from a human patient who received a combined kidney and bone marrow transplant. Some T cells may arise from the graft donor. DNA for the CDR3: TGTGCCAGTAGACAGGGACAGGGGTTTTTTGGCTACACCTTC. It is translated as CASRQGQGFFGYTF. Full variable domain (rest looked up from reference TRBV19 and TRBJ1-2): DGGITQSPKYLFRKEGQNVTLSCEQNLNHDAMYWYRQDPGQGLRLIYYSQIVNDFQKGDIAEGYSVSREKKESFPLTVTSAQKNPTAFYLCASRQGQGFFGYTFGSGTRLTVV.